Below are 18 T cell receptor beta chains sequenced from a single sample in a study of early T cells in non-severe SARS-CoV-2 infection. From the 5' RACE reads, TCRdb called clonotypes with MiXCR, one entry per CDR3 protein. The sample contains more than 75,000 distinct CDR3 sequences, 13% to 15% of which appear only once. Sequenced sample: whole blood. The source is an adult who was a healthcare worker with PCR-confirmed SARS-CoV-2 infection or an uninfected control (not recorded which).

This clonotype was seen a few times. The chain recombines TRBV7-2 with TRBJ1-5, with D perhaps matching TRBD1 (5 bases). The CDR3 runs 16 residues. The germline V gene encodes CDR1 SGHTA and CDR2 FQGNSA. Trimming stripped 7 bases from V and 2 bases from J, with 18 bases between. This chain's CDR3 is CASTEGTAGRNQPQHF. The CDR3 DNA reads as TGTGCCAGCACCGAGGGGACGGCCGGGCGCAATCAGCCCCAGCATTTT.

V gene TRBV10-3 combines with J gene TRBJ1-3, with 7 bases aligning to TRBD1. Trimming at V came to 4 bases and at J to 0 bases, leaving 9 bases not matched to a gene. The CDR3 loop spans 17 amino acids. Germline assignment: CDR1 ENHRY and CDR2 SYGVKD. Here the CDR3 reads CAISGWGQYTSGNTIYF. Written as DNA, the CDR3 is TGTGCCATCAGTGGGTGGGGACAGTACACCTCTGGAAACACCATATATTTT.

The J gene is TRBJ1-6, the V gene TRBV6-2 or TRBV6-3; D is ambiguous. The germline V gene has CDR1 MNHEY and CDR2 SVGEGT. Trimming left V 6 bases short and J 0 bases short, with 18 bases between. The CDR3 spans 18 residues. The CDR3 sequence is CASSDPDSGYSYNSPLHF. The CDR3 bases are TGTGCCAGCAGCGATCCAGACTCGGGATACTCCTATAATTCACCCCTCCACTTT.

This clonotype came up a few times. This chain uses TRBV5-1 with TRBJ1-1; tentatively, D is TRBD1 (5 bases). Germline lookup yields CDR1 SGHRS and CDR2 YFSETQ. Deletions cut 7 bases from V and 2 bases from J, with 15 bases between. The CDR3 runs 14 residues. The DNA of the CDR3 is TGCGCCAGCGCCCTCCTGACAGCCAACACTGAAGCTTTCTTT. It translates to CASALLTANTEAFF.

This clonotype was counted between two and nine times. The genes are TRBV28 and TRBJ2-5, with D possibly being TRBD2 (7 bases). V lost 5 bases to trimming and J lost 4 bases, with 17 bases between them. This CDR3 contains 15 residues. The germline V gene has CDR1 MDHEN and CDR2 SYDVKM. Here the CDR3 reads CASSPRTRGAETQYF. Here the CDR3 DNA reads TGTGCCAGCAGTCCCCGGACCCGGGGGGCAGAGACCCAGTACTTC.

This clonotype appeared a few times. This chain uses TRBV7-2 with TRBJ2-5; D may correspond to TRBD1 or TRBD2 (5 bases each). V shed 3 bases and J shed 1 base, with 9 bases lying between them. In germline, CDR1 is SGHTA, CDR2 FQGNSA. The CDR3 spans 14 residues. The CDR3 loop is CASSLTGLQETQYF. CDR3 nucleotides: TGTGCCAGCAGCTTGACGGGGCTCCAAGAGACCCAGTACTTC.

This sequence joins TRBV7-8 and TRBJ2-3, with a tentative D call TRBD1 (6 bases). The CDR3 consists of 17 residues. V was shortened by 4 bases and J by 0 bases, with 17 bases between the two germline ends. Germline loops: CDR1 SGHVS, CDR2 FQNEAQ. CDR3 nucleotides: TGTGCCAGCAGCTCTGTCAGGGGTTCCCTTAGCACAGATACGCAGTATTTT. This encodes CASSSVRGSLSTDTQYF.

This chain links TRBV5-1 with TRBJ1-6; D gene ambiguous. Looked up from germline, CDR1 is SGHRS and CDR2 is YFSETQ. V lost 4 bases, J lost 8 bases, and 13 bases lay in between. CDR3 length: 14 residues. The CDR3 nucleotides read TGCGCCAGCAGCGATCGCTACAGCCATTCACCCCTCCACTTT. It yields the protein CASSDRYSHSPLHF.

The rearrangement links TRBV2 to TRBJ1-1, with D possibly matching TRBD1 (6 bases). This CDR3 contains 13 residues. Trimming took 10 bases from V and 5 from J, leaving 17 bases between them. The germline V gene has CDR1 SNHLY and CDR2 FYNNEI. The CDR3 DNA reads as TGTGCCACTTCGCAGGGGAGGTTTACTGAAGCTTTCTTT. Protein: CATSQGRFTEAFF.

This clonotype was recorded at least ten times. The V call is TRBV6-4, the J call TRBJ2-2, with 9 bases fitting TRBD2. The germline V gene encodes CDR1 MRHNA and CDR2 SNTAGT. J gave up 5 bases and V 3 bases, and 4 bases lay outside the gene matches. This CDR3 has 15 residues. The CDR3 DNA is TGTGCCAGCAGTGATTCAGCGGGGGGAACCGGGGAGCTGTTTTTT. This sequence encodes CASSDSAGGTGELFF.

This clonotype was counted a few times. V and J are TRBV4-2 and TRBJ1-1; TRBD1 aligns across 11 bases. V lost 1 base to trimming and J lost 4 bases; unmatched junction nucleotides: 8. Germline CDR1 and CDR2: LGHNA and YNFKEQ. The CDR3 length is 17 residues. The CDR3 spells CASSQAQDRGQSTEAFF. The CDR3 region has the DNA TGTGCCAGCAGCCAAGCCCAGGACAGGGGGCAGAGCACTGAAGCTTTCTTT.

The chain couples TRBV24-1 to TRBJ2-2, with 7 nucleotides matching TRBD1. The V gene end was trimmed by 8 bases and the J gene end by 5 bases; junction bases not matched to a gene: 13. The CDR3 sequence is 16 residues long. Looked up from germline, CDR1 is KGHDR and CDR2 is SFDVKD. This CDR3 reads CATTSEQGLGTGELFF. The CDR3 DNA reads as TGTGCCACCACGTCGGAACAGGGGCTTGGTACCGGGGAGCTGTTTTTT.

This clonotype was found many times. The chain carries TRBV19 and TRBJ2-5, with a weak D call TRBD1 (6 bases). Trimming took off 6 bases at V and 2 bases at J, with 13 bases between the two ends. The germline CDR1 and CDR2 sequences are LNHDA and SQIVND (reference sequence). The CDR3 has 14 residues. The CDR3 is CASRTGTLQETQYF. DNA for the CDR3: TGTGCCAGTAGAACCGGGACACTTCAAGAGACCCAGTACTTC.

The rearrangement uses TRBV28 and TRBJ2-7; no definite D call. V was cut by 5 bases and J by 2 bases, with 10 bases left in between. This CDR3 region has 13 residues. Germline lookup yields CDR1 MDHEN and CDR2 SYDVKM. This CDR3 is CASSETDTYEQYF. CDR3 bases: TGTGCCAGCAGTGAAACAGACACCTACGAGCAGTACTTC.

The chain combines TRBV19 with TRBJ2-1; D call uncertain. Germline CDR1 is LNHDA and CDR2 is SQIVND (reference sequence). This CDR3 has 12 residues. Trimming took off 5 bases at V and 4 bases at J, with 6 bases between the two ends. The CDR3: CASSFPYNEQFF. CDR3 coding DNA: TGTGCCAGTAGTTTCCCTTACAATGAGCAGTTCTTC.

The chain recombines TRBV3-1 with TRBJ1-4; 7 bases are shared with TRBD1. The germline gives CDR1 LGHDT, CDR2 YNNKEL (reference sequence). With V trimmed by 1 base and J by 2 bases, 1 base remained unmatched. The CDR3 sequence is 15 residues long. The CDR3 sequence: CASSQAGQTNEKLFF. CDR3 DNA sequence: TGTGCCAGCAGCCAAGCGGGACAGACTAATGAAAAACTGTTTTTT. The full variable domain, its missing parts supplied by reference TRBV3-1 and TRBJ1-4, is DTAVSQTPKYLVTQMGNDKSIKCEQNLGHDTMYWYKQDSKKFLKIMFSYNNKELIINETVPNRFSPKSPDKAHLNLHINSLELGDSAVYFCASSQAGQTNEKLFFGSGTQLSVL.

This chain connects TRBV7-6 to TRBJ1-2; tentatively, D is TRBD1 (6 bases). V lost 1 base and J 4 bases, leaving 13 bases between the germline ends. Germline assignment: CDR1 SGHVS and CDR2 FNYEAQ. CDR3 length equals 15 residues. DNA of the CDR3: TGTGCCAGCAGCTTAGTCGGGGGGGCTGGCTATGGCTACACCTTC. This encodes CASSLVGGAGYGYTF. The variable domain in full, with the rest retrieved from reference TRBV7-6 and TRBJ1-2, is GAGVSQSPRYKVTKRGQDVALRCDPISGHVSLYWYRQALGQGPEFLTYFNYEAQQDKSGLPNDRFSAERPEGSISTLTIQRTEQRDSAMYRCASSLVGGAGYGYTFGSGTRLTVV.

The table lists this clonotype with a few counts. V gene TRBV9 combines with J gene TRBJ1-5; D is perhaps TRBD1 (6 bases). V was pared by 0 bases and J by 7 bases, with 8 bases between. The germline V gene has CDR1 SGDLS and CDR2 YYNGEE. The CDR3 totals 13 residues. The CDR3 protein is CASSVAGGQPQHF. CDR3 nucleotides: TGTGCCAGCAGCGTAGCTGGGGGCCAGCCCCAGCATTTT.